These 24 T cell receptor beta chains were sequenced from one sample in a study of CD8 T cells in Susac syndrome. With random hexamers, reverse transcription was performed on about 0.5 to 1 ug of RNA. TCRdb used MiXCR to reprocess the immunoSEQ multiplex PCR reads, holding one entry per CDR3 protein. The sample has 250,000 to 300,000 distinct CDR3 sequences, roughly 84% seen once; the top ten hold about 0.11%. Material for sequencing was CD8+ T cells from PBMCs. These TCRs come from a human donor with multiple sclerosis.

The rearrangement uses TRBV7-9 and TRBJ2-1, with D tentatively TRBD2 (6 bases). V lost 2 bases and J 9 bases, leaving 20 bases between the germline ends. Germline CDR1 reads SEHNR; CDR2 reads FQNEAQ (reference sequence). This CDR3 comprises 16 residues. The CDR3 bases are TGTGCCAGCAGCTTAATAAACCAGCGGGTCTATGGTGAGCAGTTCTTC. Encoded protein: CASSLINQRVYGEQFF.

This clonotype was seen once. The chain employs TRBV7-9 and TRBJ2-7; TRBD2 matches at 11 bases. Germline V gives CDR1 SEHNR, CDR2 FQNEAQ (reference sequence). V was pared by 4 bases and J by 4 bases, with 15 bases of the junction left unmatched. The CDR3 consists of 18 residues. CDR3 bases: TGTGCCAGCAGCTCGCGGGGAACTAGCGGGAGATTTGCGTACGAGCAGTACTTC. Its translation is CASSSRGTSGRFAYEQYF.

The chain employs TRBV28 and TRBJ2-5, with TRBD2 matching 11 bases. The CDR3 runs 15 residues. V gave up 2 bases and J gave up 5 bases; unmatched junction bases: 4. Germline V gene sequence: CDR1 MDHEN, CDR2 SYDVKM. The CDR3 bases are TGTGCCAGCAGTTTAACACTAGCGGGAGAGGAGACCCAGTACTTC. Amino acid sequence: CASSLTLAGEETQYF.

In its sample, this clonotype was seen a few times. This chain joins TRBV29-1 and TRBJ2-7; D tentatively fits TRBD1 or TRBD2 (6 bases each). The CDR3 loop spans 13 amino acids. Germline loops: CDR1 SQVTM, CDR2 ANQGSEA. V was clipped by 3 bases and J by 2 bases, with 11 bases between them. The CDR3: CSVERDTPYEQYF. The DNA for the CDR3 is TGCAGCGTTGAGCGGGACACTCCCTACGAGCAGTACTTC.

This clonotype was observed a handful of times. The rearrangement links TRBV4-1 to TRBJ2-5; TRBD1 or TRBD2 may be the D gene (5 bases each). With 3 bases removed from V and 5 bases from J, the gap between germline ends came to 13 bases. Germline V gene lookup returns CDR1 MGHRA and CDR2 YSYEKL. The CDR3 has 14 amino acids. The CDR3 DNA sequence: TGCGCCAGCAGCCAGATGGGGGTTGGGGAGACCCAGTACTTC. Its protein product is CASSQMGVGETQYF.

V is TRBV29-1 and J is TRBJ1-4, with D perhaps TRBD1 (5 bases). The CDR3 is made up of 13 amino acids. V dropped 3 bases and J dropped 8 bases, with 13 bases sitting between them. Germline V lookup: CDR1 SQVTM, CDR2 ANQGSEA. CDR3 region: CSVDAGRGEKLFF. The CDR3, as DNA: TGCAGCGTTGACGCGGGGCGGGGAGAAAAACTGTTTTTT. The complete variable domain, with remaining parts taken from reference TRBV29-1 and TRBJ1-4, reads SAVISQKPSRDICQRGTSLTIQCQVDSQVTMMFWYRQQPGQSLTLIATANQGSEATYESGFVIDKFPISRPNLTFSTLTVSNMSPEDSSIYLCSVDAGRGEKLFFGSGTQLSVL.

The chain couples TRBV5-5 to TRBJ1-2, with D unclear. The CDR3 totals 15 residues. The V gene's germline CDR1 is SGHKS and CDR2 YYEKEE (reference sequence). V lost 0 bases, J lost 1 base, and 10 bases lay in between. CDR3 amino acids: CASSLGVSHNYGYTF. The CDR3 bases are TGTGCCAGCAGCTTGGGAGTATCCCATAACTATGGCTACACCTTC.

The V call is TRBV15, the J call TRBJ2-7; D is perhaps TRBD1 or TRBD2 (5 bases each). With 6 bases removed from V and 2 bases from J, the gap between germline ends came to 11 bases. The CDR3 totals 13 residues. The germline V gene encodes CDR1 LNHNV and CDR2 YYDKDF (reference sequence). CDR3 sequence reads: CATSQRGTYEQYF. The DNA for the CDR3 is TGTGCCACCAGTCAGAGGGGTACCTACGAGCAGTACTTC.

The V call is TRBV15, the J call TRBJ2-5, with a tentative D call TRBD2 (6 bases). The CDR3 extends over 15 amino acids. From germline, CDR1 is LNHNV and CDR2 YYDKDF (reference sequence). Trimming pared 3 bases from V and 3 bases from J, leaving 14 bases between. CDR3 nucleotide sequence: TGTGCCACCAGCAGGACACAGCGACTAGAAGAGACCCAGTACTTC. Its translation: CATSRTQRLEETQYF.

There are a few counts of this clonotype. The V and J genes are TRBV7-2 and TRBJ1-5; weak D call: TRBD1 (5 bases). Germline CDR1 SGHTA, CDR2 FQGNSA. The CDR3 sequence is 17 residues long. V lost 4 bases to trimming and J lost 0 bases, with 16 bases between them. DNA of the CDR3: TGTGCCAGCAGCTCCGGACAATCCCCCCTTAGCAATCAGCCCCAGCATTTT. This sequence encodes CASSSGQSPLSNQPQHF. Looking up the rest from reference TRBV7-2 and TRBJ1-5 gives the full variable domain: GAGVSQSPSNKVTEKGKDVELRCDPISGHTALYWYRQSLGQGLEFLIYFQGNSAPDKSGLPSDRFSAERTGGSVSTLTIQRTQQEDSAVYLCASSSGQSPLSNQPQHFGDGTRLSIL.

This clonotype was seen once. DNA of the CDR3: TGTGCCAGCAGCTTAGCAGGGGGCTACACCTTC. It specifies CASSLAGGYTF. The rearrangement joins TRBV7-9 to TRBJ1-2; D gene ambiguous. Germline CDR1 is SEHNR and CDR2 is FQNEAQ (reference sequence). The length of the CDR3 is 11 residues. V lost 0 bases to trimming and J lost 8 bases, with 4 bases between them.

The CDR3 DNA is TGTGCCAGTAGTATACCGGGGTGGACTGAAGCTTTCTTT. The encoded protein is CASSIPGWTEAFF. The chain joins TRBV19 to TRBJ1-1; D unclear. This CDR3 is built from 13 residues. The germline CDR1 and CDR2 sequences are LNHDA and SQIVND (reference sequence). Trimming shortened V by 2 bases and J by 5 bases, and 9 bases separated the two germline ends.

The chain uses TRBV28 and TRBJ2-2; possibly TRBD2 for D (6 bases). CDR1 and CDR2 (germline): MDHEN, SYDVKM. This CDR3 has 19 amino acids. Between the trimmed V and J ends, which lost 2 bases and 4 bases, there was a span of 23 bases. CDR3 in amino acids: CASSLDFGETVGSTGELFF. CDR3 DNA sequence: TGTGCCAGCAGTTTAGACTTCGGAGAGACAGTCGGGAGCACCGGGGAGCTGTTTTTT.

CDR3 sequence: CASSYTAGGGNEQFF. In DNA, the CDR3 is TGTGCCAGCAGTTACACCGCGGGAGGGGGCAATGAGCAGTTCTTC. The chain joins TRBV6-6 to TRBJ2-1; TRBD2 matches 9 bases. Losses at the gene ends were 2 bases for V and 6 bases for J; bases not matched to a gene: 5. This CDR3 region has 15 residues. Germline V gene sequence: CDR1 MNHNY, CDR2 SVGAGI (reference sequence).

The CDR3 region has the DNA TGTGCCAGCAGTCCCGGACACCTGCCCCTCTACGAGCAGTACTTC. This gives the protein CASSPGHLPLYEQYF. This chain uses TRBV2 with TRBJ2-7; D perhaps matches TRBD1 (5 bases). The CDR3 is 15 amino acids. Trimming shortened V by 5 bases and J by 3 bases, and 17 bases separated the two germline ends. Germline V gene sequence: CDR1 SNHLY, CDR2 FYNNEI. Looking up the rest from reference TRBV2 and TRBJ2-7 gives the full variable domain: EPEVTQTPSHQVTQMGQEVILRCVPISNHLYFYWYRQILGQKVEFLVSFYNNEISEKSEIFDDQFSVERPDGSNFTLKIRSTKLEDSAMYFCASSPGHLPLYEQYFGPGTRLTVT.

The rearrangement joins TRBV6-4 to TRBJ2-3, with 13 bases lining up with TRBD2. V shed 4 bases, J shed 1 base, and the junction held 11 bases outside the gene matches. This CDR3 has 19 amino acids. Per the germline V gene, CDR1 is MRHNA and CDR2 is SNTAGT. CDR3 coding DNA: TGTGCCAGCAGTGGTCCGGTGGGACTAGCGGGAAGACGCACAGATACGCAGTATTTT. Its protein product is CASSGPVGLAGRRTDTQYF.

This clonotype has more than one count but fewer than ten. The CDR3 spells CASSMDRGYEQYF. CDR3 in DNA: TGTGCCAGCAGTATGGACAGGGGTTACGAGCAGTACTTC. The chain recombines TRBV5-4 with TRBJ2-7, with 9 bases that match TRBD1. J was trimmed by 4 bases and V by 5 bases; bases with no gene match: 4. The CDR3 runs 13 residues. Germline V gene sequence: CDR1 SGHNT, CDR2 YYREEE (reference sequence).

The chain combines TRBV28 with TRBJ2-3, with unresolved D. CDR1 MDHEN and CDR2 SYDVKM come from the germline V gene. This CDR3 has 14 amino acids. The V end was cut by 8 bases, the J end by 2 bases, with 14 bases between. CDR3 coding DNA: TGTGCCAGCCGAGACCCAAGGGCCACAGATACGCAGTATTTT. Translating it yields CASRDPRATDTQYF. The full variable domain, with the rest looked up from reference TRBV28 and TRBJ2-3, is DVKVTQSSRYLVKRTGEKVFLECVQDMDHENMFWYRQDPGLGLRLIYFSYDVKMKEKGDIPEGYSVSREKKERFSLILESASTNQTSMYLCASRDPRATDTQYFGPGTRLTVL.

V and J are TRBV9 and TRBJ2-1, with 12 bases identical to TRBD2. CDR3 size: 14 residues. Germline V gene lookup returns CDR1 SGDLS and CDR2 YYNGEE. V was pared by 4 bases and J by 8 bases, with 4 bases of the junction left unmatched. The CDR3 reads CASSTGLAGHEQFF. CDR3 DNA sequence: TGTGCCAGCAGCACGGGACTAGCGGGCCATGAGCAGTTCTTC.

The chain has TRBV5-6 and TRBJ2-4; 9 bases agree with TRBD2. Germline V lookup: CDR1 SGHDT, CDR2 YYEEEE. The CDR3 contains 16 residues. V shed 4 bases and J 4 bases; nucleotides not matched to a gene: 9. The CDR3 spells CASSVGAGGTKNIQYF. Written as DNA, the CDR3 is TGTGCCAGCAGCGTTGGTGCGGGAGGGACTAAAAACATTCAGTACTTC.

This chain links TRBV9 with TRBJ1-1, with D unresolved. Trimming removed 4 bases at V and 6 bases at J, with 16 bases between. Germline lookup yields CDR1 SGDLS and CDR2 YYNGEE. The CDR3 extends over 14 amino acids. Written as DNA, the CDR3 is TGTGCCAGCAGCCCCTTGGAGGGATTGGCTGAAGCTTTCTTT. Translation gives CASSPLEGLAEAFF.

The rearrangement links TRBV27 to TRBJ2-7; 10 bases are shared with TRBD1. Germline V gene sequence: CDR1 MNHEY, CDR2 SMNVEV (reference sequence). The CDR3 totals 15 residues. V lost 2 bases and J lost 2; bases outside the gene matches: 3. This CDR3 is CASSLRDRGTYEQYF. CDR3 coding DNA: TGTGCCAGCAGTTTAAGGGACAGGGGAACCTACGAGCAGTACTTC.

The chain employs TRBV19 and TRBJ1-5, with D unresolved. The CDR3 loop spans 12 amino acids. CDR1 LNHDA and CDR2 SQIVND come from the germline V gene (reference sequence). Trimming shortened V by 5 bases and J by 3 bases, and 5 bases separated the two germline ends. The CDR3 coding sequence is TGTGCCAGTAGTTTGCTCAATCAGCCCCAGCATTTT. As protein: CASSLLNQPQHF.

The chain has TRBV3-1 and TRBJ2-1; possibly TRBD2 for D (6 bases). V was trimmed by 1 base and J by 6 bases, leaving 10 bases between them. The CDR3 spans 14 residues. Germline V lookup: CDR1 LGHDT, CDR2 YNNKEL (reference sequence). For the CDR3, the DNA is TGTGCCAGCAGCCAAGGGTACGGGGGCAATGAGCAGTTCTTC. It yields the protein CASSQGYGGNEQFF.